Described below is a single T cell receptor (beta chain) sequence and its context. What it recognizes is unknown. Each TRB cDNA library was prepared by 5' RACE (with UMI labels). After re-calling the 5' RACE reads, TCRdb lists one entry per CDR3 protein, DNA absent. This repertoire comprises some 85,000 distinct CDR3 sequences; its ten largest clones make up 0.5% to 0.55%. CD45RO-CCR7+CD27+CD95- expression identified naive CD8+ T cells. Looked up from germline, CDR1 is DFQATT and CDR2 is SNEGSKA (reference sequence). The CDR3 contains 15 residues. The data stem from a study of CXCR3-negative and CXCR3-positive naive CD8 T cells. Overall study findings and caveats: The TRB CDR3s that CXCR3-positive naive cells carried were more hydrophobic than those of CXCR3-negative naive cells. TRBV-TRBJ usage was similar across naive CXCR3 subsets but distinct in memory cells.

Source material: naive CXCR3+ CD8+ T cells from blood. Subset of the sample: CD45RO-CCR7+CD27+CD95- naive CD8+ T cells expressing CXCR3 (TNR3+). This sequence joins TRBV20-1 and TRBJ2-7; TCRdb designates TRBD1, a call that cannot be tested without DNA. This receptor was obtained from a human donor in good health. Some clones in this sample may be carry-over from other donors' samples. This CDR3 reads CSARESPGGSYEQYF.